This T cell receptor beta chain was captured in a study of blood T cells in healthy people across ages. Only a few counts were recorded for this clonotype. V shed 5 bases and J shed 6 bases, with 13 bases lying between them. This CDR3 comprises 13 residues. Germline V gives CDR1 MNHEY, CDR2 SVGEGT. The second PCR ran about 6 to 12 cycles with a sample-barcoded 5' primer and J-beta primers. One entry per CDR3 protein results from TCRdb running MiXCR on the 5' RACE reads. The data show hundreds of thousands of distinct CDR3 sequences, approximately 25% seen once. This sample was shared with a second study, whose subject was T cells of mothers and their children.

This chain links TRBV6-2 or TRBV6-3 with TRBJ1-1, with a tentative D call TRBD1 (6 bases). The receptor comes from a boy between 10 and 17 years old in good health. Source material: blood. CDR3 amino acids: CASSQHRVPEAFF. The CDR3 coding sequence is TGTGCCAGCAGTCAACACAGGGTACCTGAAGCTTTCTTT.